Listed below are T cell receptor beta chains from one sample, sequenced in a study of OX40 agonist ivuxolimab in advanced cancers. The repertoire was sequenced with immunoSEQ multiplex PCR; TCRdb's copy has only in-frame clones and lacks some. The sample lists 90,000 to 100,000 clones; approximately 86% were seen once. The material was CD4+ or CD8+ T cells sorted from blood, obtained in a trial of the OX40 agonist ivuxolimab. The receptors were sampled from an adult with an advanced solid tumor such as melanoma, head and neck, liver or kidney cancer. Each CDR3 is given with its conserved first and last residue. The D gene is left open where the match is weak. Where a row states a size, it is once, few, many or the class of an expanded clone; other rows omit it.

cdr3_nt: TGTGCCAGCAGCTCCGGGACAGGGAACTATGGCTACACCTTC
cdr3_aa: CASSSGTGNYGYTF
j_call: TRBJ1-2
clone_size: .
v_call: TRBV6-1
d_call: TRBD1

cdr3_nt: TGTGCCAGCAGTTACGGGGGACTAGACACAGATACGCAGTATTTT
cdr3_aa: CASSYGGLDTDTQYF
j_call: TRBJ2-3
clone_size: .
v_call: TRBV6-5
d_call: TRBD2

cdr3_nt: TGTGCCAGCAGTGCCCCAGGGTTCGGGGCCAACGTCCTGACTTTC
cdr3_aa: CASSAPGFGANVLTF
j_call: TRBJ2-6
clone_size: few
v_call: TRBV28
d_call: .

cdr3_nt: TGCGCCAGCAGCTTGGCACCGGGAGGTGCGGGGACCCAGTACTTC
cdr3_aa: CASSLAPGGAGTQYF
j_call: TRBJ2-5
clone_size: .
v_call: TRBV5-1
d_call: TRBD2

cdr3_nt: TGTGCCAGCAGTTCATCGCCAGGGGGAAATTCACCCCTCCACTTT
cdr3_aa: CASSSSPGGNSPLHF
j_call: TRBJ1-6
clone_size: .
v_call: TRBV27
d_call: TRBD1

cdr3_nt: TGTGCCAGCAGCTTAGCGGGAGGTGTTTGGGCGAGCGAGCAGTTCTTC
cdr3_aa: CASSLAGGVWASEQFF
j_call: TRBJ2-1
clone_size: few
v_call: TRBV7-2
d_call: .

cdr3_nt: TGTGCCAGCCTGAACTCCGCAGGGGTCCACGAGCAGTACTTC
cdr3_aa: CASLNSAGVHEQYF
j_call: TRBJ2-7
clone_size: .
v_call: TRBV6-1
d_call: .

cdr3_nt: TGTGCCAGCAGCGGGGACTGGCTGGACGAGCAGTACTTC
cdr3_aa: CASSGDWLDEQYF
j_call: TRBJ2-7
clone_size: few
v_call: TRBV5-4
d_call: .

cdr3_nt: TGTGCCAGCAGAGAGGTGGGACTTTCCTACGAGCAGTACTTC
cdr3_aa: CASREVGLSYEQYF
j_call: TRBJ2-7
clone_size: .
v_call: TRBV2
d_call: .

cdr3_nt: TGTGCCAGCTCACCACAGGACGGATTCTCTGGAAACACCATATATTTT
cdr3_aa: CASSPQDGFSGNTIYF
j_call: TRBJ1-3
clone_size: .
v_call: TRBV18
d_call: .

cdr3_nt: TGTGCCAGCTCACTCGGACAGGGACGAGAGACCCAGTACTTC
cdr3_aa: CASSLGQGRETQYF
j_call: TRBJ2-5
clone_size: once
v_call: TRBV18
d_call: TRBD1

cdr3_nt: TGCGCCAGCAAACTAGTGGGGACTAGCGTCAATGAGCAGTTCTTC
cdr3_aa: CASKLVGTSVNEQFF
j_call: TRBJ2-1
clone_size: .
v_call: TRBV5-1
d_call: TRBD2

cdr3_nt: TGTGCCAGCAGTTACAGGCCTGTCGATGAGCAGTTCTTC
cdr3_aa: CASSYRPVDEQFF
j_call: TRBJ2-1
clone_size: .
v_call: TRBV6-5
d_call: .

cdr3_nt: TGCGCCAGCAGCTTTTCAGGGGGTAGAAATGAAAAACTGTTTTTT
cdr3_aa: CASSFSGGRNEKLFF
j_call: TRBJ1-4
clone_size: .
v_call: TRBV5-1
d_call: TRBD1

cdr3_nt: TGTGCCATCAGTGATTCTAGCTCGGAGACCCAGTACTTC
cdr3_aa: CAISDSSSETQYF
j_call: TRBJ2-5
clone_size: .
v_call: TRBV10-3
d_call: .

cdr3_nt: TGTGCAGCACCCCCCCCGGCCCGTATGGATACGCAGTATTTT
cdr3_aa: CAAPPPARMDTQYF
j_call: TRBJ2-3
clone_size: once
v_call: TRBV28
d_call: .

cdr3_nt: TGTGCCAGCAGCACCGGGACAGGGCCCTACACTGAAGCTTTCTTT
cdr3_aa: CASSTGTGPYTEAFF
j_call: TRBJ1-1
clone_size: .
v_call: TRBV5-4
d_call: TRBD1

cdr3_nt: TGTGCCAGCAGCTTAGGCGGTCCTTACATTGTCGATGAGCAGTTCTTC
cdr3_aa: CASSLGGPYIVDEQFF
j_call: TRBJ2-1
clone_size: .
v_call: TRBV11-1
d_call: .

cdr3_nt: TGTGCCAGTAGTATGGGCCTAGCGGGAAGCTACAATGAGCAGTTCTTC
cdr3_aa: CASSMGLAGSYNEQFF
j_call: TRBJ2-1
clone_size: .
v_call: TRBV19
d_call: TRBD2

cdr3_nt: TGTGCCAGCAGTTCCGTCAGGGGCGAATCCCCCCAGCCCCAGCATTTT
cdr3_aa: CASSSVRGESPQPQHF
j_call: TRBJ1-5
clone_size: .
v_call: TRBV6-6
d_call: .

cdr3_nt: TGTGCCAGCAGCTTACCAAGCGGAGAGACCCAGTACTTC
cdr3_aa: CASSLPSGETQYF
j_call: TRBJ2-5
clone_size: .
v_call: TRBV7-2
d_call: .

cdr3_nt: TGTGCCAGCAGGATTGGCACAGGGGGGGTCTTTTCTGGGGCCAACGTCCTGACTTTC
cdr3_aa: CASRIGTGGVFSGANVLTF
j_call: TRBJ2-6
clone_size: .
v_call: TRBV2
d_call: .

cdr3_nt: TGTGCCAGCAGCCTTATGGGGGCCTCTGGAAACACCATATATTTT
cdr3_aa: CASSLMGASGNTIYF
j_call: TRBJ1-3
clone_size: .
v_call: TRBV9
d_call: .

cdr3_nt: TGTGCCAGCAGGGCGGGCCTGTCCTACGAGCAGTACTTC
cdr3_aa: CASRAGLSYEQYF
j_call: TRBJ2-7
clone_size: .
v_call: TRBV6-1
d_call: .

cdr3_nt: TGTGCCAGCAGCCCAAGCGTCGGGGAGGGGTTCGATGAGCAGTTCTTC
cdr3_aa: CASSPSVGEGFDEQFF
j_call: TRBJ2-1
clone_size: .
v_call: TRBV9
d_call: TRBD2

cdr3_nt: TGTGCCAGTACCCTAGGACCCGGGAATCAGCCCCAGCATTTT
cdr3_aa: CASTLGPGNQPQHF
j_call: TRBJ1-5
clone_size: .
v_call: TRBV19
d_call: .

cdr3_nt: TGTGCCAGCAGCGGCGGGGGTGAGCAGTTCTTC
cdr3_aa: CASSGGGEQFF
j_call: TRBJ2-1
clone_size: .
v_call: TRBV7-9
d_call: TRBD2

cdr3_nt: TGCGCCAGCAGCTCCGGGACGACAGATACGCAGTATTTT
cdr3_aa: CASSSGTTDTQYF
j_call: TRBJ2-3
clone_size: .
v_call: TRBV5-1
d_call: .

cdr3_nt: TGTGCCAGCAGCTTTTCGGGGACAGATACGCAGTATTTT
cdr3_aa: CASSFSGTDTQYF
j_call: TRBJ2-3
clone_size: .
v_call: TRBV7-9
d_call: .

cdr3_nt: TGCGCCAGCAGTCACTCGGGACAGGGAGGTTGGGAGCAGTTCTTC
cdr3_aa: CASSHSGQGGWEQFF
j_call: TRBJ2-1
clone_size: .
v_call: TRBV23-1
d_call: TRBD1

cdr3_nt: TGTGCCAGCTCCCTCCAGGAGGCCAGTTACGAAAAACTGTTTTTT
cdr3_aa: CASSLQEASYEKLFF
j_call: TRBJ1-4
clone_size: once
v_call: TRBV18
d_call: .

cdr3_nt: TGTGCCAGCAGCCAGAACCCTACTTCAGCCCCCGGGGAGCTGTTTTTT
cdr3_aa: CASSQNPTSAPGELFF
j_call: TRBJ2-2
clone_size: .
v_call: TRBV4-2
d_call: .

cdr3_nt: TGTGCCAGCAGTCCCTACTCCAACGGGAACACTGAAGCTTTCTTT
cdr3_aa: CASSPYSNGNTEAFF
j_call: TRBJ1-1
clone_size: .
v_call: TRBV27
d_call: .

cdr3_nt: TGTGCCAGCAGTTCGTCTGGGACCGGGGAGCTGTTTTTT
cdr3_aa: CASSSSGTGELFF
j_call: TRBJ2-2
clone_size: .
v_call: TRBV27
d_call: .

cdr3_nt: TGTGCTAGTGGTTTCGGGACGGCAACAGATACGCAGTATTTT
cdr3_aa: CASGFGTATDTQYF
j_call: TRBJ2-3
clone_size: .
v_call: TRBV12-5
d_call: .

cdr3_nt: TGTGCCAGCAGTTTGGGGGGAGGAGGAGGTAACACTGAAGCTTTCTTT
cdr3_aa: CASSLGGGGGNTEAFF
j_call: TRBJ1-1
clone_size: .
v_call: TRBV28
d_call: .

cdr3_nt: TGTGCCAGCAGCTTTGGTGCGGGGAGCTCCTACAATGAGCAGTTCTTC
cdr3_aa: CASSFGAGSSYNEQFF
j_call: TRBJ2-1
clone_size: .
v_call: TRBV11-3
d_call: .

cdr3_nt: TGTGCCAGCAGTTTATTAAGCAGGGGGGTGGCTTTCTTT
cdr3_aa: CASSLLSRGVAFF
j_call: TRBJ1-1
clone_size: .
v_call: TRBV28
d_call: TRBD1

cdr3_nt: TGTGCCAGCAGCTTTAGTCTGCAGGGGGATCAGCCCCAGCATTTT
cdr3_aa: CASSFSLQGDQPQHF
j_call: TRBJ1-5
clone_size: .
v_call: TRBV5-5
d_call: TRBD1

cdr3_nt: TGTGCCAGCAGCTTAGGGCCGGAGACATATGGCTACACCTTC
cdr3_aa: CASSLGPETYGYTF
j_call: TRBJ1-2
clone_size: .
v_call: TRBV7-9
d_call: .

cdr3_nt: TGTGCCAGCAGCCCGAATCCGGGACTAGCGGGAGGGAACACCGGGGAGCTGTTTTTT
cdr3_aa: CASSPNPGLAGGNTGELFF
j_call: TRBJ2-2
clone_size: .
v_call: TRBV7-9
d_call: TRBD2